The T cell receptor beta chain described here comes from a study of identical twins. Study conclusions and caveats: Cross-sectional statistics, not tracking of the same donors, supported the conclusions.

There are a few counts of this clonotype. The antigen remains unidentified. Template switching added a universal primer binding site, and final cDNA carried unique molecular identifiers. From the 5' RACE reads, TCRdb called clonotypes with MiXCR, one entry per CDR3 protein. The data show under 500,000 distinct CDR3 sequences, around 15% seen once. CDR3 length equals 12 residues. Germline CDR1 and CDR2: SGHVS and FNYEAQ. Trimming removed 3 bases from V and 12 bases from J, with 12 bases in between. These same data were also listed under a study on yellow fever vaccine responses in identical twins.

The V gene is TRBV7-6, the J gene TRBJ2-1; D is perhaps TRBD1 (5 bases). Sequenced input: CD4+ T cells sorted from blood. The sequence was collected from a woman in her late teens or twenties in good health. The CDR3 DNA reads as TGTGCCAGCAGCTTTGTGGTAGACAGGCAGTTCTTC. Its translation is CASSFVVDRQFF.